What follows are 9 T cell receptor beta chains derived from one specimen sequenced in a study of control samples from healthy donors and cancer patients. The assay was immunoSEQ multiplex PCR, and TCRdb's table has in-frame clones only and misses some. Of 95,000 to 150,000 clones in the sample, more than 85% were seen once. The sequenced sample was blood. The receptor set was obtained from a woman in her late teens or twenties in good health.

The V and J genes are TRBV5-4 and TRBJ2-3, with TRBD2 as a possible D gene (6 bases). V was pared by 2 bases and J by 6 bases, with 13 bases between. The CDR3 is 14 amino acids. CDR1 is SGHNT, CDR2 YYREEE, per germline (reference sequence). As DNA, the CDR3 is TGTGCCAGCAGCTTCAAACTTCTAGCGGATACGCAGTATTTT. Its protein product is CASSFKLLADTQYF.

The CDR3 nucleotides read TGTGCCAGCAGCGCGGGGACGACTAATGAAAAACTGTTTTTT. Translating gives CASSAGTTNEKLFF. The V call is TRBV9, the J call TRBJ1-4, with D perhaps matching TRBD1 (5 bases). Deletions cut 3 bases from V and 2 bases from J, with 8 bases between. CDR1 SGDLS and CDR2 YYNGEE come from the germline V gene. The length of the CDR3 is 14 residues.

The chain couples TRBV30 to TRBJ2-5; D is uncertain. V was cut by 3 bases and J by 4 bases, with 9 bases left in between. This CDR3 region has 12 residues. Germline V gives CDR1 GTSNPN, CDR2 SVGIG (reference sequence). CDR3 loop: CAWSSEGETQYF. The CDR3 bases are TGTGCCTGGAGCTCAGAAGGAGAGACCCAGTACTTC.

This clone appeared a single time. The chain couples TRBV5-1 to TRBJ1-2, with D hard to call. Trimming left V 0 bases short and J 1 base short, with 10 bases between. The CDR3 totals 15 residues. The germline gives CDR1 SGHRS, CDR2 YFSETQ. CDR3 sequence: CASSLEGGNNYGYTF. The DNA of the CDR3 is TGCGCCAGCAGCTTGGAGGGCGGGAATAACTATGGCTACACCTTC.

In nucleotides, the CDR3 is TGCGCCAGCAGCTTGGACAAGGTGAACACTGAAGCTTTCTTT. This codes for CASSLDKVNTEAFF. The V gene is TRBV5-1, the J gene TRBJ1-1; no definite D call. The CDR3 spans 14 residues. CDR1 and CDR2 from the germline V gene are SGHRS and YFSETQ. V was pared by 0 bases and J by 0 bases, with 6 bases between.

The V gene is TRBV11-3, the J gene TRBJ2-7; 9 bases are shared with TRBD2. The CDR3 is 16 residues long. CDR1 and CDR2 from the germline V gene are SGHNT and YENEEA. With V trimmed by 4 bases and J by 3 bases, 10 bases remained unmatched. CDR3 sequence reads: CASSSSALAGFYEQYF. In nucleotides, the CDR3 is TGTGCCAGCAGCTCCTCTGCGCTAGCGGGGTTCTACGAGCAGTACTTC.

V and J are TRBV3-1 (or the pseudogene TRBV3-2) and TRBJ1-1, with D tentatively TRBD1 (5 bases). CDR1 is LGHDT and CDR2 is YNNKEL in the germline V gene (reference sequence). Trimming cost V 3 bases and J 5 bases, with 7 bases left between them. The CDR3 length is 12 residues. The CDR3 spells CASSQGGTEAFF. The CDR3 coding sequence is TGTGCCAGCAGCCAGGGGGGGACTGAAGCTTTCTTT.

As DNA, the CDR3 is TGCAGCGTTTCAGGACGATCAGGAGATACGCAGTATTTT. Protein: CSVSGRSGDTQYF. The chain couples TRBV29-1 to TRBJ2-3; D ambiguous. CDR1 SQVTM and CDR2 ANQGSEA come from the germline V gene. The V end lost 5 bases, the J end lost 5 bases, and 14 bases lay between the germline ends. This CDR3 region has 13 residues.

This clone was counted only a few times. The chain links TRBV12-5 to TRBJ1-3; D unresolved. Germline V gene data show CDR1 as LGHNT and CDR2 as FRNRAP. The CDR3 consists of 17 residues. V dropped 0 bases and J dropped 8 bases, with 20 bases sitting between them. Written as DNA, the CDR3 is TGTGCTAGTGGTTTGGTGCCCGACGGTGCAGGTTCGGACACCATATATTTT. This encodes CASGLVPDGAGSDTIYF.